One and the same sample provided the 28 T cell receptor beta chains below, sequenced in a study of blood T cell repertoires in COVID-19. Generated by immunoSEQ multiplex PCR, the TCRdb table keeps only in-frame clones and is missing some. Of more than 150,000 clones listed, nearly 90% are singletons. The sample consisted of peripheral blood. These receptors were collected from a man aged 45 to 65 with acute or convalescent COVID-19.

The chain couples TRBV30 to TRBJ2-5; no clear D gene. The CDR3 is made up of 13 amino acids. Trimming shortened V by 2 bases and J by 7 bases, and 14 bases separated the two germline ends. Germline V CDR1 and CDR2: GTSNPN, SVGIG (reference sequence). The CDR3 spells CAWSPPNSWTQYF. The CDR3 coding sequence is TGTGCCTGGAGTCCCCCTAACTCGTGGACCCAGTACTTC.

Comment on this clone: The sample holds other DNA sequences that translate to the same CDR3. The chain joins TRBV6-5 to TRBJ1-4, with D perhaps matching TRBD1 (5 bases). Germline CDR1 is MNHEY and CDR2 is SVGAGI. The CDR3 has 15 amino acids. The V end lost 0 bases, the J end lost 8 bases, and 13 bases lay between the germline ends. This CDR3 reads CASSYSGQGGEKLFF. The CDR3 DNA reads TGTGCCAGCAGTTACTCCGGCCAGGGCGGAGAAAAACTGTTTTTT.

This chain uses TRBV5-8 with TRBJ1-1; D is undetermined. Germline assignment: CDR1 SGHTS and CDR2 YDEGEE. The CDR3 length is 14 residues. Trimming took 2 bases from V and 0 from J, leaving 8 bases between them. The CDR3 coding sequence is TGTGCCAGCAGCTTTCACAGTATGAACACTGAAGCTTTCTTT. It translates to CASSFHSMNTEAFF.

The chain employs TRBV9 and TRBJ2-1; 14 nucleotides align to TRBD2. Germline trimming cut 4 bases from V and 1 base from J; bases unmatched to any gene: 4. CDR1 is SGDLS, CDR2 YYNGEE, per germline. The CDR3 runs to 17 residues. The CDR3 loop is CASSRTSGRRSYNEQFF. CDR3 coding DNA: TGTGCCAGCAGCCGGACTAGCGGGAGGAGGTCCTACAATGAGCAGTTCTTC. Based on the CDR3 plus reference TRBV9 and TRBJ2-1, the full variable domain is DSGVTQTPKHLITATGQRVTLRCSPRSGDLSVYWYQQSLDQGLQFLIQYYNGEERAKGNILERFSAQQFPDLHSELNLSSLELGDSALYFCASSRTSGRRSYNEQFFGPGTRLTVL.

The chain has TRBV5-5 and TRBJ1-2, with a tentative D call TRBD1 (6 bases). The V gene lost 4 bases and the J gene lost 3 bases, with 7 bases spanning the gap. Looked up from germline, CDR1 is SGHKS and CDR2 is YYEKEE (reference sequence). This CDR3 region has 12 residues. DNA for the CDR3: TGTGCCAGCAGCCGGACAGACTATGGCTACACCTTC. Its translation: CASSRTDYGYTF.

V gene TRBV7-2 combines with J gene TRBJ1-5; D call uncertain. CDR1 SGHTA and CDR2 FQGNSA come from the germline V gene. Trimming pared 1 base from V and 9 bases from J, leaving 10 bases between. This CDR3 is built from 13 residues. The CDR3 reads CASSLGGGGPQHF. DNA for the CDR3: TGTGCCAGCAGCTTAGGTGGAGGAGGGCCCCAGCATTTT.

The chain recombines TRBV28 with TRBJ1-1; the D gene is possibly TRBD1 (5 bases). The germline V gene encodes CDR1 MDHEN and CDR2 SYDVKM. Trimming removed 6 bases from V and 7 bases from J, with 15 bases in between. The CDR3 runs 13 residues. CDR3 residues: CASRYGTYLEAFF. The DNA of the CDR3 is TGTGCCAGCAGGTACGGGACTTACCTTGAAGCTTTCTTT.

The rearrangement links TRBV7-9 to TRBJ2-1, with D tentatively TRBD1 (6 bases). The germline V gene has CDR1 SEHNR and CDR2 FQNEAQ (reference sequence). There are 16 residues in the CDR3. V lost 2 bases, J lost 4 bases, and 15 bases lay in between. CDR3 DNA sequence: TGTGCCAGCAGCTTATCTCTCAGGGGAAGGTACAATGAGCAGTTCTTC. Amino acids: CASSLSLRGRYNEQFF.

The chain has TRBV28 and TRBJ2-7, with 9 bases lining up with TRBD1. V gave up 5 bases and J gave up 3 bases; unmatched junction bases: 5. CDR1 is MDHEN, CDR2 SYDVKM, per germline. The CDR3 covers 14 residues. The CDR3 nucleotides are TGTGCCAGCAGTAGGACAGGGGTGGGCTACGAGCAGTACTTC. Amino acid sequence: CASSRTGVGYEQYF.

The sample holds one count of this clone. This chain connects TRBV6-5 to TRBJ1-2; TRBD1 matches 7 bases. The CDR3 contains 16 residues. V lost 1 base and J lost 1; bases outside the gene matches: 6. Per the germline V gene, CDR1 is MNHEY and CDR2 is SVGAGI. In DNA, the CDR3 is TGTGCCAGCAGTTACTTCAGTAACAGGGGTAACTATGGCTACACCTTC. Its translation is CASSYFSNRGNYGYTF.

The chain links TRBV27 to TRBJ2-7; D not resolved. This CDR3 is 14 amino acids long. Germline V gene data show CDR1 as MNHEY and CDR2 as SMNVEV (reference sequence). The V gene lost 1 base and the J gene lost 2 bases, with 9 bases spanning the gap. The CDR3 reads CASSLFVGAYEQYF. The CDR3, as DNA: TGTGCCAGCAGTTTATTCGTCGGAGCCTACGAGCAGTACTTC.

The chain is built from TRBV28 and TRBJ2-3, with TRBD1 matching over 9 bases. J was trimmed by 5 bases and V by 8 bases; bases with no gene match: 8. Germline-derived CDR1 and CDR2 are MDHEN and SYDVKM. This CDR3 region has 14 residues. The CDR3 region is CASREQGAVDTQYF. DNA of the CDR3: TGTGCCAGCCGAGAACAGGGGGCTGTAGATACGCAGTATTTT.

The chain is built from TRBV4-1 and TRBJ2-3; 8 nucleotides line up with TRBD2. Germline V gene lookup returns CDR1 MGHRA and CDR2 YSYEKL. CDR3 size: 18 residues. Trimming at V came to 4 bases and at J to 1 base, leaving 13 bases not matched to a gene. CDR3 DNA: TGCGCCAGCAGCCCCGCACGGGTCGGGACTAGGGGCACAGATACGCAGTATTTT. Amino acids: CASSPARVGTRGTDTQYF.

This clone was counted a single time. The chain combines TRBV20-1 with TRBJ2-7, with D hard to call. Germline V CDR1 and CDR2: DFQATT, SNEGSKA (reference sequence). Trimming cost V 7 bases and J 5 bases, with 12 bases left between them. This CDR3 is built from 11 residues. The DNA of the CDR3 is TGCAGTGTTTCTAGTGGCCACGAGCAGTACGTC. It translates to CSVSSGHEQYV.

This clone was seen once. V and J are TRBV9 and TRBJ2-5; TRBD1 is a possible D gene (6 bases). This CDR3 has 15 residues. Trimming shortened V by 3 bases and J by 5 bases, and 17 bases separated the two germline ends. CDR1 and CDR2 (germline): SGDLS, YYNGEE. The CDR3 DNA follows: TGTGCCAGCAGCGGTACCTTGGACAGCCGGGAGACCCAGTACTTC. Its protein product is CASSGTLDSRETQYF.

The chain couples TRBV29-1 to TRBJ1-4; D possibly corresponds to TRBD1 (5 bases). With 1 base removed from V and 16 bases from J, the gap between germline ends came to 13 bases. The CDR3 sequence is 11 residues long. CDR1 is SQVTM and CDR2 is ANQGSEA in the germline V gene. CDR3 bases: TGCAGCGTTGAAGCAAGGCAGGGCCCGTTTTTT. Amino acid sequence: CSVEARQGPFF.

This sequence joins TRBV7-7 and TRBJ2-5, with 7 bases that match TRBD2. V was clipped by 2 bases and J by 4 bases; unmatched bases: 4. Germline-derived CDR1 and CDR2 are SSHAT and FNYEAQ (reference sequence). This CDR3 is built from 14 residues. CDR3 protein: CASSLYGRTETQYF. In DNA, the CDR3 is TGTGCCAGCAGCTTATACGGGAGGACAGAGACCCAGTACTTC.

This clone was observed once. The chain has TRBV29-1 and TRBJ2-7, with D possibly being TRBD1 (5 bases). CDR1 and CDR2 from the germline V gene are SQVTM and ANQGSEA. This CDR3 contains 15 residues. V lost 2 bases and J 2 bases, leaving 16 bases between the germline ends. This CDR3 is CSVELSGNNAYEQYF. The CDR3 coding sequence is TGCAGCGTTGAATTGTCAGGGAATAATGCCTACGAGCAGTACTTC.

The J gene is TRBJ1-5, the V gene TRBV4-2, with D possibly matching TRBD1 (6 bases). This CDR3 is 17 amino acids long. Trimming removed 0 bases at V and 2 bases at J, with 14 bases between. In germline, CDR1 is LGHNA, CDR2 YNFKEQ. This CDR3 reads CASSQDGRKGGNQPQHF. The CDR3, as DNA: TGTGCCAGCAGCCAAGATGGTCGAAAGGGGGGCAATCAGCCCCAGCATTTT.

The genes are TRBV30 and TRBJ2-5; D perhaps matches TRBD2 (6 bases). V lost 1 base, J lost 4 bases, and 10 bases lay in between. Germline values: CDR1 GTSNPN, CDR2 SVGIG (reference sequence). This CDR3 is 13 amino acids long. CDR3 DNA: TGTGCCTGGAGTGCGGACTACCGAGAGACCCAGTACTTC. Residues: CAWSADYRETQYF.

This clone appeared a few times. The rearrangement links TRBV4-2 to TRBJ1-5; possibly TRBD1 for D (5 bases). The germline CDR1 and CDR2 sequences are LGHNA and YNFKEQ. The CDR3 loop spans 16 amino acids. The V gene lost 0 bases and the J gene lost 1 base, with 10 bases spanning the gap. The CDR3 DNA sequence: TGTGCCAGCAGCCAAGATCAGGCAGGGAGCAATCAGCCCCAGCATTTT. Its protein is CASSQDQAGSNQPQHF.

This chain uses TRBV7-8 with TRBJ2-2, with 8 positions matching TRBD2. The germline CDR1 and CDR2 sequences are SGHVS and FQNEAQ. This CDR3 is built from 14 residues. V lost 5 bases to trimming and J lost 7 bases; unmatched junction nucleotides: 6. The CDR3 is CASSGRTSLGELFF. Written as DNA, the CDR3 is TGTGCCAGCAGCGGACGGACTAGCCTCGGGGAGCTGTTTTTT.

The chain's CDR3 is CASTQPGQGRVGYGYTF. Here the CDR3 DNA reads TGTGCCAGTACTCAACCGGGACAGGGGCGCGTCGGCTATGGCTACACCTTC. The rearrangement links TRBV19 to TRBJ1-2; 10 positions match TRBD1. There are 17 residues in the CDR3. Germline-derived CDR1 and CDR2 are LNHDA and SQIVND (reference sequence). Germline trimming cut 7 bases from V and 4 bases from J; bases unmatched to any gene: 15.

The J gene is TRBJ1-1, the V gene TRBV15; D is unclear. The CDR3 consists of 13 residues. Germline V gene lookup returns CDR1 LNHNV and CDR2 YYDKDF (reference sequence). Trimming left V 0 bases short and J 1 base short, with 3 bases between. The CDR3 loop reads CATSRDKNTEAFF. The DNA for the CDR3 is TGTGCCACCAGCAGAGACAAGAACACTGAAGCTTTCTTT.

On this clone itself: Germline is not matched at one junction end, which may reflect a read error. V usage is TRBV3-1 (or the pseudogene TRBV3-2) and J usage is TRBJ2-2; the match to TRBD2 covers 11 bases. Germline CDR1 and CDR2: LGHDT and YNNKEL (reference sequence). The CDR3 loop spans 19 amino acids. The CDR3 nucleotides read TGTGCCCGCAGCCAAGGAAGATTAGCGGGGGGGCGGTTCACCGGGGAGCTGTTTTTT. Its protein product is CARSQGRLAGGRFTGELFF.

The chain links TRBV19 to TRBJ2-2; TRBD1 is a possible D gene (6 bases). The length of the CDR3 is 14 residues. Per the germline V gene, CDR1 is LNHDA and CDR2 is SQIVND (reference sequence). The V gene lost 3 bases and the J gene lost 4 bases, with 9 bases spanning the gap. CDR3 protein: CASSMTGFTGELFF. DNA of the CDR3: TGTGCCAGTAGTATGACAGGTTTCACCGGGGAGCTGTTTTTT.

The chain is built from TRBV11-2 and TRBJ1-1; D may be TRBD1 (6 bases). This CDR3 spans 12 amino acids. CDR1 is SGHAT, CDR2 FQNNGV, per germline. V was cut by 6 bases and J by 4 bases, with 9 bases left in between. CDR3 coding DNA: TGTGCCAGCAGGGCGGGGGCCACTGAAGCTTTCTTT. It codes for CASRAGATEAFF.

The chain recombines TRBV2 with TRBJ2-5, with 12 bases matching TRBD2. This CDR3 comprises 15 residues. CDR1 SNHLY and CDR2 FYNNEI come from the germline V gene. The V gene end was trimmed by 5 bases and the J gene end by 5 bases; junction bases not matched to a gene: 6. The CDR3 loop is CASSYRGLAGETQYF. The CDR3 DNA follows: TGTGCCAGCAGTTACAGGGGACTAGCGGGCGAGACCCAGTACTTC.